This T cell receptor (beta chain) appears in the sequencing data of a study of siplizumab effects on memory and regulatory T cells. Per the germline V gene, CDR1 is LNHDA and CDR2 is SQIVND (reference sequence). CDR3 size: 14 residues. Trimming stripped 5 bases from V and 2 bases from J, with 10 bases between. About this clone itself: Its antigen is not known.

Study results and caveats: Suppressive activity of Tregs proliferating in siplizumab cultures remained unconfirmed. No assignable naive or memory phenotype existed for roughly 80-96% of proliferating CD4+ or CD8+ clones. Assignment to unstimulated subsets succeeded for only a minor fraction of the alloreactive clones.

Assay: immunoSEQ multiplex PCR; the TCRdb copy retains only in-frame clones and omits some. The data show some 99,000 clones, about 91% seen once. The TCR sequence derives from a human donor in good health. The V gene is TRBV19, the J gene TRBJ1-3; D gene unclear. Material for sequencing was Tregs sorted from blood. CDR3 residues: CASSSRRAGNTIYF. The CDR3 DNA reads TGTGCCAGTAGTTCTCGGAGGGCTGGAAACACCATATATTTT.